What follows are 30 T cell receptor beta chains derived from one specimen sequenced in a study of T cells after yellow fever vaccination (dated 2019 in TCRdb). The method was 5' RACE. The sample was run on an Illumina NovaSeq 6000. TCRdb applied fastp at Q25 and MiXCR to the public reads, then kept only in-frame beta chains. Every entry covers one CDR3 protein and lists the most common genes and DNA from its rows. In all, the sample holds under 200,000 distinct CDR3 sequences, and about 10% of those were seen once. Of the sample, about 38% is held by the ten largest clones. Explained via the paper, the treatment or condition label denotes: live attenuated yellow fever vaccine strain. This specimen consisted of CD8+ T cells sorted from PBMCs, obtained 15 days after the yellow fever booster vaccination. The receptor set was obtained from a man younger than 35 who received the YFV17D yellow fever vaccine.

This clonotype was seen a few times. V usage is TRBV6-5 and J usage is TRBJ1-5; D unclear. Germline V gene lookup returns CDR1 MNHEY and CDR2 SVGAGI. V lost 4 bases to trimming and J lost 1 base, with 11 bases between them. This CDR3 is built from 15 residues. The CDR3 reads CASSFRSGSNQPQHF. As DNA, the CDR3 is TGTGCCAGCAGTTTCCGCAGCGGGAGCAATCAGCCCCAGCATTTT.

This sequence joins TRBV7-3 and TRBJ2-2; 7 nucleotides line up with TRBD1. V trimming: 5 bases; J trimming: 2 bases; junction bases outside the gene matches: 8. Germline V gene data show CDR1 as SGHTA and CDR2 as FQGTGA. The CDR3 is 16 amino acids. The chain's CDR3 is CASSIQTGYNTGELFF. The CDR3 nucleotides are TGTGCCAGCAGCATCCAGACAGGGTACAACACCGGGGAGCTGTTTTTT.

This clonotype appeared a few times. As DNA, the CDR3 is TGTGCCAGCAGCGACAGGACAGGGAAAGAGACCCAGTACTTC. The encoded protein is CASSDRTGKETQYF. This rearrangement joins TRBV9 to TRBJ2-5; 8 bases line up with TRBD1. Germline V gene data show CDR1 as SGDLS and CDR2 as YYNGEE. Trimming took 3 bases from V and 3 from J; bases not matched to a gene: 4. The CDR3 covers 14 residues.

J is TRBJ1-1 and V is TRBV7-2; possible D gene TRBD1, 6 bases. The CDR3 loop spans 15 amino acids. Per germline, CDR1 SGHTA and CDR2 FQGNSA. V lost 2 bases and J lost 3, with 13 bases in between. CDR3 sequence: CASSLTGRGYTEAFF. CDR3 DNA sequence: TGTGCCAGCAGCTTAACCGGCAGGGGTTACACTGAAGCTTTCTTT.

In its sample, this clonotype was seen a few times. V gene TRBV27 combines with J gene TRBJ1-2; D unclear. Per the germline V gene, CDR1 is MNHEY and CDR2 is SMNVEV (reference sequence). The V gene lost 5 bases and the J gene lost 0 bases, with 13 bases spanning the gap. CDR3 length: 15 amino acids. CDR3 sequence: CASSPRTATNYGYTF. CDR3 sequence (DNA): TGTGCCAGCAGTCCCCGGACGGCTACTAACTATGGCTACACCTTC.

This clonotype was detected a few times. V gene TRBV6-1 combines with J gene TRBJ1-1, with D possibly matching TRBD1 (5 bases). The CDR3 is 14 residues long. Trimming removed 3 bases from V and 1 base from J, with 9 bases in between. The V gene's germline CDR1 is MNHNS and CDR2 SASEGT. The CDR3 region is CASSDGGGNTEAFF. The CDR3 region has the DNA TGTGCCAGCAGTGATGGGGGGGGGAACACTGAAGCTTTCTTT.

This clonotype showed up just a few times. The chain is built from TRBV12-3 or TRBV12-4 and TRBJ2-2; either TRBD1 or TRBD2 may fit D (5 bases each). V shed 6 bases and J shed 6 bases, with 11 bases lying between them. The CDR3 loop spans 13 amino acids. CDR3: CASRPRGAGELFF. CDR3 nucleotide sequence: TGTGCCAGCAGACCACGGGGCGCCGGGGAGCTGTTTTTT.

V and J are TRBV4-1 and TRBJ2-7, with D hard to call. Germline values: CDR1 MGHRA, CDR2 YSYEKL. The V end lost 0 bases, the J end lost 0 bases, and 12 bases lay between the germline ends. The CDR3 is 16 amino acids. The CDR3 is CASSQESGATSYEQYF. The DNA of the CDR3 is TGCGCCAGCAGCCAAGAATCAGGAGCAACCTCCTACGAGCAGTACTTC.

Ten or more counts support this clonotype. This chain joins TRBV11-3 and TRBJ2-7; TRBD2 matches at 14 bases. Germline trimming cut 7 bases from V and 0 bases from J; bases unmatched to any gene: 5. Per the germline V gene, CDR1 is SGHNT and CDR2 is YENEEA. The CDR3 has 16 residues. The CDR3 reads CASTRTSGGCSYEQYV. The CDR3 DNA reads TGTGCCAGCACACGGACTAGCGGGGGGTGCTCCTACGAGCAGTACGTC.

This clonotype turned up a few times. The V and J genes are TRBV2 and TRBJ1-2, with a tentative D call TRBD1 (5 bases). Trimming removed 7 bases at V and 4 bases at J, with 10 bases between. This CDR3 has 12 residues. Germline values: CDR1 SNHLY, CDR2 FYNNEI. The CDR3 nucleotides are TGTGCCAGCACCATCGACAGCTATGGCTACACCTTC. Protein sequence: CASTIDSYGYTF.

This clonotype was counted many times. The chain combines TRBV5-6 with TRBJ2-5, with 7 bases lining up with TRBD2. Germline V gene sequence: CDR1 SGHDT, CDR2 YYEEEE. Trimming at V came to 3 bases and at J to 2 bases, leaving 4 bases not matched to a gene. The CDR3 runs 14 residues. CDR3 loop: CASSSPGRQETQYF. CDR3 coding DNA: TGTGCCAGCAGCTCGCCCGGGAGGCAAGAGACCCAGTACTTC.

V gene TRBV11-2 combines with J gene TRBJ1-5; no reliable D call. Germline V gene sequence: CDR1 SGHAT, CDR2 FQNNGV. Trimming removed 5 bases at V and 6 bases at J, with 17 bases between. This CDR3 spans 15 amino acids. CDR3 region: CASSQHGWERQPQHF. In DNA form, the CDR3 reads TGTGCCAGCAGCCAACATGGGTGGGAGCGTCAGCCCCAGCATTTT. Together with reference TRBV11-2 and TRBJ1-5, the CDR3 gives the full variable domain: EAGVAQSPRYKIIEKRQSVAFWCNPISGHATLYWYQQILGQGPKLLIQFQNNGVVDDSQLPKDRFSAERLKGVDSTLKIQPAKLEDSAVYLCASSQHGWERQPQHFGDGTRLSIL.

This clonotype has more than one count but fewer than ten. V gene TRBV4-3 combines with J gene TRBJ2-7, with TRBD1 matching over 9 bases. In germline, CDR1 is LGHNA, CDR2 YSLEER. The CDR3 is 16 residues long. V was clipped by 1 base and J by 5 bases; unmatched bases: 9. CDR3 sequence reads: CASSQGFGTGRDEQYF. CDR3 nucleotide sequence: TGCGCCAGCAGCCAAGGGTTCGGGACAGGGAGAGACGAGCAGTACTTC.

The V and J genes are TRBV7-9 and TRBJ2-6; D is possibly TRBD1 (5 bases). The CDR3 loop spans 15 amino acids. Germline-derived CDR1 and CDR2 are SEHNR and FQNEAQ (reference sequence). V was shortened by 5 bases and J by 4 bases, with 12 bases between the two germline ends. In DNA, the CDR3 is TGTGCCAGCAGCCCACAGGTCCTGGGGGCCAACGTCCTGACTTTC. Amino acid sequence: CASSPQVLGANVLTF.

The chain recombines TRBV6-6 with TRBJ1-1; a possible D gene is TRBD1 (6 bases). The V gene's germline CDR1 is MNHNY and CDR2 SVGAGI (reference sequence). The CDR3 has 16 amino acids. Trimming shortened V by 0 bases and J by 1 base, and 12 bases separated the two germline ends. The CDR3 DNA sequence: TGTGCCAGCAGTTACTCTTTTGGGGGCGAGAACACTGAAGCTTTCTTT. This translates into CASSYSFGGENTEAFF.

This clonotype was seen a few times. The genes are TRBV14 and TRBJ2-5; TRBD2 might be the D (6 bases). The V end was cut by 4 bases, the J end by 5 bases, with 14 bases between. The V gene's germline CDR1 is SGHDN and CDR2 FVKESK. The length of the CDR3 is 14 residues. The CDR3 region is CASSPWTRGETQYF. CDR3 in DNA: TGTGCCAGCAGCCCCTGGACCCGGGGGGAGACCCAGTACTTC. The full variable domain, with the rest looked up from reference TRBV14 and TRBJ2-5, is EAGVTQFPSHSVIEKGQTVTLRCDPISGHDNLYWYRRVMGKEIKFLLHFVKESKQDESGMPNNRFLAERTGGTYSTLKVQPAELEDSGVYFCASSPWTRGETQYFGPGTRLLVL.

This clonotype was seen only a few times. Here the CDR3 DNA reads TGTGCCACCAGGATCGATTATACCGGGACAGAGACTAACTATGGCTACACCTTC. Protein product: CATRIDYTGTETNYGYTF. V and J are TRBV24-1 and TRBJ1-2; 7 bases are shared with TRBD1. V lost 7 bases, J lost 0 bases, and 16 bases stayed unmatched. Germline V gene lookup returns CDR1 KGHDR and CDR2 SFDVKD. The CDR3 contains 18 residues.

The chain carries TRBV27 and TRBJ1-2; TRBD1 aligns across 12 bases. Per the germline V gene, CDR1 is MNHEY and CDR2 is SMNVEV (reference sequence). Unmatched junction bases numbered 7, after V lost 6 bases and J lost 8 bases. The CDR3 has 14 residues. The CDR3 DNA is TGTGCCAGCAGCCCGGGACAGGGGGCAGTGGGCTACACCTTC. It codes for CASSPGQGAVGYTF.

The chain carries TRBV10-3 and TRBJ2-7; maybe TRBD1 (6 bases). V lost 5 bases, J lost 1 base, and 18 bases lay in between. Germline values: CDR1 ENHRY, CDR2 SYGVKD. CDR3 length: 16 amino acids. The CDR3 bases are TGTGCCATCAGTCCTAACACCAGGGGCGCATCCTACGAGCAGTACTTC. This gives the protein CAISPNTRGASYEQYF.

V usage is TRBV19 and J usage is TRBJ2-1, with 10 bases matching TRBD2. The CDR3 is 14 residues long. The germline CDR1 and CDR2 sequences are LNHDA and SQIVND (reference sequence). The ends lost 7 bases at V and 4 bases at J; junction bases unmatched: 4. As DNA, the CDR3 is TGTGCCAGTAAAGGACTAGCGGCTTACAATGAGCAGTTCTTC. Translation gives CASKGLAAYNEQFF.

This chain joins TRBV5-1 and TRBJ1-1; tentatively, D is TRBD1 (5 bases). This CDR3 comprises 15 residues. V lost 4 bases to trimming and J lost 3 bases, with 16 bases between them. The V gene's germline CDR1 is SGHRS and CDR2 YFSETQ. This chain's CDR3 is CASSATKIRDTEAFF. CDR3 sequence (DNA): TGCGCCAGCAGCGCCACAAAAATCAGGGACACTGAAGCTTTCTTT.

CDR3 sequence (DNA): TGTGCCAGCAGCCCCCCCGCGGGGCCGGAGACCCAGTACTTC. The encoded protein is CASSPPAGPETQYF. V usage is TRBV11-2 and J usage is TRBJ2-5; tentative D call: TRBD2 (6 bases). This CDR3 comprises 14 residues. V lost 5 bases and J lost 5, with 15 bases in between. Germline V gene data show CDR1 as SGHAT and CDR2 as FQNNGV.

J is TRBJ1-5 and V is TRBV19, with D tentatively TRBD1 (5 bases). The germline V gene has CDR1 LNHDA and CDR2 SQIVND (reference sequence). The CDR3 is 16 amino acids. V lost 5 bases to trimming and J lost 1 base, with 15 bases between them. CDR3 region: CASSLQHEGSNQPQHF. Here the CDR3 DNA reads TGTGCCAGTAGTCTCCAACATGAGGGGAGCAATCAGCCCCAGCATTTT.

This sequence joins TRBV5-1 and TRBJ2-1; TRBD2 matches at 10 bases. The germline V gene has CDR1 SGHRS and CDR2 YFSETQ. The CDR3 covers 15 residues. With 7 bases clipped from V and 8 bases from J, the junction kept 12 bases outside the gene matches. DNA of the CDR3: TGCGCCAGCTCCCTCGGACTAGCGGATAGGGATGAGCAGTTCTTC. This translates into CASSLGLADRDEQFF.

V and J are TRBV4-2 and TRBJ1-6, with D tentatively TRBD1 (5 bases). Germline V gene lookup returns CDR1 LGHNA and CDR2 YNFKEQ. The V and J ends lost 0 bases and 2 bases respectively, with 11 bases between them. CDR3 length: 17 amino acids. CDR3 nucleotide sequence: TGTGCCAGCAGCCAAGATGGGGGGGTAACCTATAATTCACCCCTCCACTTT. Translating gives CASSQDGGVTYNSPLHF.

Of note for this clonotype: No conserved phenylalanine or tryptophan ends this CDR3, so it is likely a read error. The limits of the CDR3 on the DNA are not certain, so only TCRdb's listed CDR3 is given. This chain connects TRBV9 to TRBJ1-1; TRBD1, the table's D call, was not compared with the DNA. Germline V gene sequence: CDR1 SGDLS, CDR2 YYNGEE. The CDR3 extends over 10 residues, inclusive of both ends. The CDR3 spells CASSPEGVKY.

This clonotype was observed a handful of times. The rearrangement links TRBV29-1 to TRBJ2-2; D uncertain. The germline V and J ends were trimmed by 4 bases and 0 bases, with 6 bases remaining between them. The V gene's germline CDR1 is SQVTM and CDR2 ANQGSEA. CDR3 length: 13 residues. The CDR3 DNA sequence: TGCAGCGTTGCAGAGACGAACACCGGGGAGCTGTTTTTT. This sequence encodes CSVAETNTGELFF.

V usage is TRBV4-1 and J usage is TRBJ2-2; tentatively, D is TRBD1 (6 bases). V was pared by 2 bases and J by 0 bases, with 13 bases between. The CDR3 has 17 amino acids. Germline V gene data show CDR1 as MGHRA and CDR2 as YSYEKL. The CDR3 DNA sequence: TGCGCCAGCAGCCAACCCAGGGGCCCGACGAACACCGGGGAGCTGTTTTTT. Protein product: CASSQPRGPTNTGELFF.

V is TRBV12-3 or TRBV12-4 and J is TRBJ2-5; possibly TRBD1 or TRBD2 for D (5 bases each). Between the trimmed V and J ends, which lost 1 base and 4 bases, there was a span of 13 bases. The CDR3 covers 15 residues. The CDR3 DNA reads TGTGCCAGCAGTTTAGATTTAAAGGGACGAGAGACCCAGTACTTC. It translates to CASSLDLKGRETQYF.

The chain uses TRBV12-3 or TRBV12-4 and TRBJ1-6; 7 bases are shared with TRBD1. The CDR3 contains 14 residues. Trimming at V came to 6 bases and at J to 10 bases, leaving 9 bases not matched to a gene. This CDR3 reads CASRMTGRDSPLHF. The CDR3 nucleotides read TGTGCCAGCAGGATGACAGGGAGGGACTCACCCCTCCACTTT.